The sequence of this T cell receptor beta chain was determined in a study of blood T cell repertoires in COVID-19. Study-level background: Samples of COVID-19 (acute and convalescent) were obtained from the United States, Italy and Spain. Sources were T cells, B-cell-depleted T cells, or PBMCs; the material itself was cDNA or gDNA.

Enrollment of patients from Seattle took place during active infection, with longitudinal follow-up. The CDR3 totals 14 residues. The V end lost 5 bases, the J end lost 3 bases, and 13 bases lay between the germline ends. Germline-derived CDR1 and CDR2 are LGHDT and YNNKEL (reference sequence). Libraries were prepared by immunoSEQ multiplex PCR; TCRdb keeps only in-frame clonotypes and omits some of them. The table records hundreds of thousands of clones, 88% of them present only once. The chain couples TRBV3-1 (or the pseudogene TRBV3-2) to TRBJ1-2, with D possibly TRBD1 on 5 matching bases. The TCR sequence derives from a woman aged 70-85 years with COVID-19, enrolled during active disease. The sample consisted of peripheral blood. CDR3 sequence: CASSDGTSDYGYTF. Written as DNA, the CDR3 is TGTGCCAGCAGCGACGGGACTTCCGACTATGGCTACACCTTC.